This TCR beta chain was recovered during a study of blood T cell repertoires in COVID-19. About the research overall: The study drew acute and convalescent COVID-19 samples from the United States, Italy and Spain. PBMCs, B-cell-depleted T cells, or T cells provided the cDNA or gDNA that made up the material.

In the original workflow: Reference gene primer amplification gave nucleated cell count estimates. Produced via immunoSEQ multiplex PCR; TCRdb's table is partial and in-frame only. V and J calls and clone size are copied from that table; D and trimming were computed from the DNA. Of 200,000 to 300,000 clones in the sample, more than 75% were seen once. Germline V gene sequence: CDR1 PRHDT, CDR2 FYEKMQ (reference sequence). Trimming removed 5 bases from V and 3 bases from J; junction bases left unmatched: 6. The CDR3 totals 14 residues. This chain connects TRBV13 to TRBJ2-5; TRBD1 matches at 7 bases. The material sequenced was peripheral blood. The receptor comes from a woman aged 60-70 years with active or convalescent COVID-19. Here the CDR3 DNA reads TGTGCCAGCAGCGCCCGGGACAGAAAAGAGACCCAGTACTTC. Protein: CASSARDRKETQYF.